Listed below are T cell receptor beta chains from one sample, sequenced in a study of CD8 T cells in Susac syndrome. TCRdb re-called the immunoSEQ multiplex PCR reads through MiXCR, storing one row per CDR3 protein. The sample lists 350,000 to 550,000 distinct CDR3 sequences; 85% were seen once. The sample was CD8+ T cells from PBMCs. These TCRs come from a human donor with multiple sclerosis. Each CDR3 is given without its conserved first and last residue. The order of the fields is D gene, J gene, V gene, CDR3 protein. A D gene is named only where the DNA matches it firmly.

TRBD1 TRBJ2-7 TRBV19 ASSIGQGDSYEQY
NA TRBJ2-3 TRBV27 ASSRTWVGAPGTQY
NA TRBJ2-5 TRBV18 ASSPTTGLPIQETQY
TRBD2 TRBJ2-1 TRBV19 ASSVLAGGSYNEQF
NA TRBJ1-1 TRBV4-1 ASSPGGGEAF
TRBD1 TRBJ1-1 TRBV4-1 ASSQDAQGGTEAF
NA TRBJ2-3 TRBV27 ASGYRPSTDTQY
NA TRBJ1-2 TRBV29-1 SVERRVDGYT
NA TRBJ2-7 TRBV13 ASSAPGQYEQY
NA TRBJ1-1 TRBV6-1 ASSTGPNTEAF
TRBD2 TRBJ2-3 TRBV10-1 ASSESGLNTDTQY
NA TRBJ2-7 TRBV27 ASRGGHPYEQY
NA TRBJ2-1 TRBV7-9 ASSLLGEFSNEQF
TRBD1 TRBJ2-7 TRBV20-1 SARADRDRGYEQY
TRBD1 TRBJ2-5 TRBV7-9 ASSFDREETQY
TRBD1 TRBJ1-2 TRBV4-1 ASSPGTGTPYGYT
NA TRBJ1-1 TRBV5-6 ASSHLSPEAF
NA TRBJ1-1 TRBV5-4 ASRTNTEAF
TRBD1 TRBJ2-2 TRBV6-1 ASSEGTGMAGELF
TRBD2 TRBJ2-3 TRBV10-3 AIFSGGGTDTQY
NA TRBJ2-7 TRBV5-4 ASALGAGGYEQY
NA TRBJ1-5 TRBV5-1 ASSPGAGNQPQH
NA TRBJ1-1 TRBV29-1 SVVAPMNTEAF
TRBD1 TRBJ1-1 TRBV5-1 ASSSKQGMNTEAF
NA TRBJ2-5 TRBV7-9 ASSPDLRQETQY
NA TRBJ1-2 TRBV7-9 ASSLIPADNYGYT
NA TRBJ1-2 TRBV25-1 ASSEKIGYGYT
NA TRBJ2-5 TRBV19 ASSRQDSSERETQY